The 27 T cell receptor beta chains below come from one sample, sequenced in a study of blood T cells in healthy people across ages. The authors ran a second PCR of roughly 6 to 12 cycles using a sample-barcoded 5' primer and a J-beta primer mix. TCRdb called the 5' RACE reads again in MiXCR, with one record for every CDR3 protein. The table has about 680,000 distinct CDR3 sequences, over 45% seen once. Sequencing used blood. Receptor source: a woman aged 60-75 years in good health.

V gene TRBV7-2 combines with J gene TRBJ2-1, with 8 positions matching TRBD2. The J call is uncertain, as TRBJ2-7 better fits the DNA end. This CDR3 is built from 15 residues. Germline V gives CDR1 SGHTA, CDR2 FQGNSA. CDR3 nucleotide sequence: TGTGCCAGCAGCCGGACTAGCCCCCCCTACAATGAGCAGTACTTC. Amino acids: CASSRTSPPYNEQYF.

Remarks on this clonotype: A much larger clone differs by one base, so this may be a read error. V and J are TRBV6-5 and TRBJ2-4; D unresolved. The DNA end lines up better with TRBJ2-7; the J call may be wrong. The germline gives CDR1 MNHEY, CDR2 SVGAGI. This CDR3 is built from 15 residues. This CDR3 is CACSYSTAASYEQYF. In DNA form, the CDR3 reads TGTGCCTGCAGTTACTCGACTGCGGCATCCTACGAGCAGTACTTC.

This clonotype was observed a few times. The rearrangement joins TRBV6-6 to TRBJ2-1; the D is unclear. This CDR3 region has 13 residues. Germline CDR1 reads MNHNY; CDR2 reads SVGAGI (reference sequence). V was cut by 6 bases and J by 2 bases, with 8 bases left in between. CDR3 nucleotide sequence: TGTGCCAGCAGGGCGCCCACCTACAATGAGCAGTTCTTC. This translates into CASRAPTYNEQFF.

The J gene is TRBJ2-3, the V gene TRBV10-3, with D unresolved. CDR3 length: 16 amino acids. Per the germline V gene, CDR1 is ENHRY and CDR2 is SYGVKD. Trimming stripped 4 bases from V and 5 bases from J, with 19 bases between. The CDR3 nucleotides are TGTGCCATCAGTGGAACAGATAGTCTTACAGTAGATACGCAGTATTTT. Translating gives CAISGTDSLTVDTQYF.

The chain is built from TRBV27 and TRBJ1-1; D is uncertain. The CDR3 has 14 residues. Looked up from germline, CDR1 is MNHEY and CDR2 is SMNVEV (reference sequence). Trimming took 3 bases from V and 4 from J, leaving 12 bases between them. CDR3 amino acids: CASSFRWGLTEAFF. Written as DNA, the CDR3 is TGTGCCAGCAGTTTTAGATGGGGTCTCACTGAAGCTTTCTTT.

J is TRBJ2-3 and V is TRBV4-3; D is undetermined. The length of the CDR3 is 15 residues. Trimming pared 1 base from V and 0 bases from J, leaving 8 bases between. Germline V lookup: CDR1 LGHNA, CDR2 YSLEER. DNA of the CDR3: TGCGCCAGCAGCCAAGGTCCGGCTAGCACAGATACGCAGTATTTT. This translates into CASSQGPASTDTQYF.

The chain links TRBV24-1 to TRBJ2-3; 13 bases map to TRBD2. CDR3 length: 17 residues. V trimming: 4 bases; J trimming: 1 base; junction bases outside the gene matches: 4. CDR1 is KGHDR, CDR2 SFDVKD, per germline. CDR3 sequence: CATSDPGTSGGTDTQYF. CDR3 nucleotides: TGTGCCACCAGTGACCCCGGGACTAGCGGGGGCACAGATACGCAGTATTTT.

The chain uses TRBV9 and TRBJ1-6; D unclear. V dropped 3 bases and J dropped 8 bases, with 12 bases sitting between them. Germline CDR1 is SGDLS and CDR2 is YYNGEE. This CDR3 has 14 residues. The CDR3 reads CASSDGEWDSPLHF. Here the CDR3 DNA reads TGTGCCAGCAGCGACGGCGAGTGGGATTCACCCCTCCACTTT.

This clonotype was observed a few times. The rearrangement uses TRBV12-3 or TRBV12-4 and TRBJ1-5; a possible D gene is TRBD1 (5 bases). CDR3 size: 13 residues. V shed 2 bases and J shed 7 bases, with 9 bases lying between them. This CDR3 is CASSLRQGQPQHF. CDR3 DNA: TGTGCCAGCAGTTTACGGCAGGGCCAGCCCCAGCATTTT.

This clonotype was observed at least ten times. The chain joins TRBV27 to TRBJ1-2; D is possibly TRBD1 (6 bases). The CDR3 sequence is 13 residues long. Germline values: CDR1 MNHEY, CDR2 SMNVEV (reference sequence). Trimming left V 6 bases short and J 5 bases short, with 13 bases between. The CDR3 spells CASSLQGSYGYTF. CDR3 nucleotides: TGTGCCAGCAGCCTACAGGGTTCATATGGCTACACCTTC.

This chain connects TRBV20-1 to TRBJ1-5; tentatively, D is TRBD1 (6 bases). The germline V gene encodes CDR1 DFQATT and CDR2 SNEGSKA (reference sequence). This CDR3 has 17 residues. The V end lost 3 bases, the J end lost 1 base, and 19 bases lay between the germline ends. The CDR3 here is CSASGQGRFESNQPQHF. The CDR3 DNA sequence: TGCAGTGCTAGCGGTCAGGGGAGGTTCGAGAGCAATCAGCCCCAGCATTTT.

This clonotype was counted between two and nine times. The chain has TRBV12-3 or TRBV12-4 and TRBJ1-2; TRBD1 matches 9 bases. The CDR3 extends over 16 amino acids. V gave up 1 base and J gave up 5 bases; unmatched junction bases: 8. Here the CDR3 DNA reads TGTGCCAGCAGTTTAGGGGACAGGGTATCATCATATGGCTACACCTTC. It codes for CASSLGDRVSSYGYTF.

There are a few counts of this clonotype. The rearrangement links TRBV5-6 to TRBJ1-2; a possible D gene is TRBD1 (5 bases). The germline V gene encodes CDR1 SGHDT and CDR2 YYEEEE. The CDR3 is made up of 14 amino acids. Trimming left V 4 bases short and J 4 bases short, with 14 bases between. The CDR3 spells CASSPKRGVYGYTF. For the CDR3, the DNA is TGTGCCAGCAGCCCAAAACGAGGGGTCTATGGCTACACCTTC.

The chain employs TRBV11-2 and TRBJ2-5, with 7 bases aligning to TRBD2. CDR3 length equals 14 residues. Germline assignment: CDR1 SGHAT and CDR2 FQNNGV. Trimming at V came to 2 bases and at J to 11 bases, leaving 11 bases not matched to a gene. CDR3 region: CASSLSRDYNEQYF. As DNA, the CDR3 is TGTGCCAGCAGCTTAAGCCGGGACTACAATGAGCAGTACTTC.

A few counts support this clonotype. V is TRBV13 and J is TRBJ2-4; 7 nucleotides match TRBD2. J gave up 4 bases and V 4 bases, and 10 bases lay outside the gene matches. Germline CDR1 is PRHDT and CDR2 is FYEKMQ (reference sequence). The CDR3 consists of 16 residues. The CDR3 DNA reads as TGTGCCAGCAGCTCTCTAGGCGGGAGCTCAAAAAACATTCAGTACTTC. Translation: CASSSLGGSSKNIQYF.

V gene TRBV20-1 combines with J gene TRBJ2-3; D possibly corresponds to TRBD2 (5 bases). Germline V lookup: CDR1 DFQATT, CDR2 SNEGSKA (reference sequence). This CDR3 region has 14 residues. V dropped 6 bases and J dropped 3 bases, with 16 bases sitting between them. CDR3 loop: CSADYRPRTDTQYF. CDR3 sequence (DNA): TGCAGTGCCGACTACCGACCCCGAACAGATACGCAGTATTTT.

The V and J genes are TRBV7-8 and TRBJ2-5; D unresolved. With 5 bases removed from V and 5 bases from J, the gap between germline ends came to 15 bases. Germline V CDR1 and CDR2: SGHVS, FQNEAQ. CDR3 size: 14 residues. In DNA, the CDR3 is TGTGCCAGCAGCGTTAGGTACTCTGGGGAGACCCAGTACTTC. Residues: CASSVRYSGETQYF.

The V call is TRBV4-3, the J call TRBJ1-5; TRBD1 might be the D (5 bases). Germline CDR1 LGHNA, CDR2 YSLEER. This CDR3 is 15 amino acids long. Trimming removed 0 bases at V and 4 bases at J, with 10 bases between. The CDR3 nucleotides are TGCGCCAGCAGCCAAGATGGGGCAGGGAATCAGCCCCAGCATTTT. Translated, it gives CASSQDGAGNQPQHF.

The V gene is TRBV20-1, the J gene TRBJ1-1; D gene ambiguous. The CDR3 spans 15 residues. The V gene lost 3 bases and the J gene lost 1 base, with 15 bases spanning the gap. The germline CDR1 and CDR2 sequences are DFQATT and SNEGSKA (reference sequence). CDR3 amino acids: CSASTPDTSNTEAFF. The CDR3 DNA reads TGCAGTGCTAGCACGCCAGACACCTCGAACACTGAAGCTTTCTTT.

This clonotype was detected a few times. This sequence joins TRBV29-1 and TRBJ2-5, with 13 bases identical to TRBD2. The tail of the sequence fits TRBJ2-7 better, so the J call may be wrong. This CDR3 region has 16 residues. Germline V gene data show CDR1 as SQVTM and CDR2 as ANQGSEA. The CDR3 DNA is TGCAGCGTTGTTCTGGTGACTAGCGGGAGGCTGTACGAGCAGTACTTC. The encoded protein is CSVVLVTSGRLYEQYF.

The chain uses TRBV27 and TRBJ1-6; 8 bases align to TRBD1. J lost 7 bases, V lost 4 bases, and 0 bases had no gene match. CDR1 MNHEY and CDR2 SMNVEV come from the germline V gene (reference sequence). The CDR3 runs to 13 residues. The CDR3 loop is CASSWTGNSPLHF. CDR3 bases: TGTGCCAGCAGTTGGACAGGGAATTCACCCCTCCACTTT.

Note on this clonotype: One junction end disagrees with the germline gene, perhaps due to a read error. The chain is built from TRBV20-1 and TRBJ2-1; 9 bases agree with TRBD2. The V gene's germline CDR1 is DFQATT and CDR2 SNEGSKA (reference sequence). CDR3 length: 15 residues. The CDR3 coding sequence is TGCAGTACTAGAGACTGGGTAGCGGGAGTCCACGAGCAGTTCTTC. Its protein is CSTRDWVAGVHEQFF.

This clonotype was seen only a few times. An end of the junction differs from the germline gene, which may be a read error. The chain is built from TRBV20-1 and TRBJ2-1; 8 bases fit TRBD2. CDR1 DFQATT and CDR2 SNEGSKA come from the germline V gene (reference sequence). This CDR3 is built from 15 residues. Written as DNA, the CDR3 is TGCAGTGCTAGCCGCTCAGCGGGAGTCTACAGTGAGCAGTTCTTC. Protein sequence: CSASRSAGVYSEQFF.

This clonotype was counted a single time. The chain is built from TRBV7-6 and TRBJ2-5, with D unresolved. The ends were cut back, 2 bases at V and 4 bases at J, with 5 bases in the middle. Germline CDR1 reads SGHVS; CDR2 reads FNYEAQ. The CDR3 covers 12 residues. CDR3 sequence (DNA): TGTGCCAGCAGCTTAACCATAGAGACCCAGTACTTC. Its protein product is CASSLTIETQYF.

Worth noting for this clonotype: This sequence may be a read error, since a much larger clone differs from it by one base. This chain connects TRBV29-1 to TRBJ2-7, with D possibly matching TRBD1 (6 bases). The germline CDR1 and CDR2 sequences are SQVTM and ANQGSEA. V dropped 5 bases and J dropped 1 base, with 12 bases sitting between them. The CDR3 covers 13 residues. CDR3 DNA sequence: TGCAGCGTTCCACGAAGGGGGTCCTACGAGCAGTACTTC. Translating gives CSVPRRGSYEQYF.

V usage is TRBV10-2 and J usage is TRBJ2-7; 10 bases fit TRBD2. The CDR3 covers 14 residues. In germline, CDR1 is WSHSY, CDR2 SAAADI. J gave up 6 bases and V 4 bases, and 6 bases lay outside the gene matches. For the CDR3, the DNA is TGCGCCAGCAGTGCAAGCGGGAGGGCTGCCGAGCAGTACTTC. This encodes CASSASGRAAEQYF.

The chain uses TRBV20-1 and TRBJ2-5; TRBD2 matches 9 bases. CDR3 length: 15 amino acids. CDR1 is DFQATT, CDR2 SNEGSKA, per germline (reference sequence). V shed 3 bases and J 1 base; nucleotides not matched to a gene: 6. The CDR3 sequence is CSARVLTSGQETQYF. The CDR3 DNA reads as TGCAGTGCTAGGGTTCTGACTAGCGGCCAAGAGACCCAGTACTTC.